This TCR beta chain was sequenced for a study of early T cells in non-severe SARS-CoV-2 infection. The overall study: Sequencing input comprised bulk RNA from unsorted whole blood; chain pairing was not available.

Germline lookup yields CDR1 KGHSH and CDR2 LQKENI. CDR3 length: 19 residues. V dropped 4 bases and J dropped 0 bases, with 19 bases sitting between them. The protocol attached unique molecular identifiers to individual cDNA molecules. TCRdb re-called the 5' RACE reads through MiXCR, storing one row per CDR3 protein. There are about 70,000 distinct CDR3 sequences in the sample; approximately 12% occur only once, and 15% lies in the top ten. This clonotype was found many times. V gene TRBV18 combines with J gene TRBJ2-6; possibly TRBD2 for D (6 bases). The receptor was derived from an adult who was a healthcare worker with PCR-confirmed SARS-CoV-2 infection or an uninfected control (not recorded which). The donor label of this sample is uncertain. Sequencing was performed on whole blood, taken at baseline. CDR3 sequence: CASSRSGLAALSGANVLTF. The CDR3 bases are TGTGCCAGCTCACGCTCTGGTTTAGCGGCCCTCTCTGGGGCCAACGTCCTGACTTTC.